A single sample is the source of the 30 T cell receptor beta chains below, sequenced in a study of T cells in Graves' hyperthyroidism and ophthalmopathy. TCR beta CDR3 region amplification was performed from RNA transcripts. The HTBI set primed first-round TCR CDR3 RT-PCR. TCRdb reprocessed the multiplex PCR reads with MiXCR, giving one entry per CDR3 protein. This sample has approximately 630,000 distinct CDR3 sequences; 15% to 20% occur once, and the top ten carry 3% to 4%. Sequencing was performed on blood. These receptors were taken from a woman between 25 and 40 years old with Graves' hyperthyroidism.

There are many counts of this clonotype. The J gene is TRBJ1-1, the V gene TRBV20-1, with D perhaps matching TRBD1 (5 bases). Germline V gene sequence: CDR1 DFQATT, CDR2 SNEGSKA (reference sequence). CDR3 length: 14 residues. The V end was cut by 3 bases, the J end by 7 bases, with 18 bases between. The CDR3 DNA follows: TGCAGTGCTAGTTCACGCAGGGAGCAAGTTGAAGCTTTCTTT. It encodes CSASSRREQVEAFF.

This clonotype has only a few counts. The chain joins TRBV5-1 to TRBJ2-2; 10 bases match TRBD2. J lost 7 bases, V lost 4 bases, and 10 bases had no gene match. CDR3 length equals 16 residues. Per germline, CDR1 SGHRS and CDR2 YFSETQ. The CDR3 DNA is TGCGCCAGCAGCAAGGAGGGGGGACTAGCGTTCGGGGAGCTGTTTTTT. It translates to CASSKEGGLAFGELFF.

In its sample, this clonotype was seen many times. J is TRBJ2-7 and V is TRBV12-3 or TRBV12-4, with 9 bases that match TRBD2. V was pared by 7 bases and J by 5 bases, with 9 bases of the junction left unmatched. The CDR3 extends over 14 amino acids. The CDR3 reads CASMSGGRADEQYF. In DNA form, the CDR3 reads TGTGCCAGCATGTCGGGCGGGAGGGCCGACGAGCAGTACTTC.

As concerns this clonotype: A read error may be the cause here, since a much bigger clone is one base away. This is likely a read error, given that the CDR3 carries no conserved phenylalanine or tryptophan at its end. CDR3 sequence reads: CASRRLAGSSYEQYL. As DNA, the CDR3 is TGTGCCAGCAGGAGACTAGCGGGCAGCTCCTACGAGCAGTACCTC. This chain connects TRBV27 to TRBJ2-7; 10 nucleotides align to TRBD2. Germline CDR1 and CDR2: MNHEY and SMNVEV (reference sequence). This CDR3 spans 15 amino acids. V was pared by 6 bases and J by 0 bases, with 5 bases of the junction left unmatched.

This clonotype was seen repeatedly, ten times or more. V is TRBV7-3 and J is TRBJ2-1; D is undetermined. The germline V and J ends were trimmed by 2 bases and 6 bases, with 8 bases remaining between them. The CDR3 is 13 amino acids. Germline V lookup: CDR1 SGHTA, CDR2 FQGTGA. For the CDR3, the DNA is TGTGCCAGCAGCTTACAATGGGGCAATGAGCAGTTCTTC. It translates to CASSLQWGNEQFF. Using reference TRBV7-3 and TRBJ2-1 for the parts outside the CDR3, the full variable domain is GAGVSQTPSNKVTEKGKYVELRCDPISGHTALYWYRQSLGQGPEFLIYFQGTGAADDSGLPNDRFFAVRPEGSVSTLKIQRTERGDSAVYLCASSLQWGNEQFFGPGTRLTVL.

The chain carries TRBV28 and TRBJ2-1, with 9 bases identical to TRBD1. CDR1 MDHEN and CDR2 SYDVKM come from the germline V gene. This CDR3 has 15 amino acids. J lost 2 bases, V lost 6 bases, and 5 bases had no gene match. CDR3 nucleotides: TGTGCCAGCAGACCCGACAGGGGGGCCTACAATGAGCAGTTCTTC. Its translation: CASRPDRGAYNEQFF.

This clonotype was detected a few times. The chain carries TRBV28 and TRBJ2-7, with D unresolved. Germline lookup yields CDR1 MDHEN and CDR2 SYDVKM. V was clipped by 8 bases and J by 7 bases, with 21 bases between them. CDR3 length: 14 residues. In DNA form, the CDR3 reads TGTGCCAGCCGGCGTGGAACCCCCGTATATGAGCAGTACTTC. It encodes CASRRGTPVYEQYF.

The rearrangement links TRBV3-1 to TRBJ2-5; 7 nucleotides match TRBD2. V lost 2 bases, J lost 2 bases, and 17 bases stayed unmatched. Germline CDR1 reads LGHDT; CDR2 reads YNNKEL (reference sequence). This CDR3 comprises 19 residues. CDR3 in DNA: TGTGCCAGCAGCCAAATTTGGGGAGGGCCACGACCGACTCAAGAGACCCAGTACTTC. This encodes CASSQIWGGPRPTQETQYF.

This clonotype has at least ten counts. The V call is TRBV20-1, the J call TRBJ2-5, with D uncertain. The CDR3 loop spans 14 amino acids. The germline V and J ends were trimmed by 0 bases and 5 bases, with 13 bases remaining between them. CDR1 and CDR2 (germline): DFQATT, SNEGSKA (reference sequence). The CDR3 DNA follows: TGCAGTGCTAGAGATCCCGAACATTGGGAGACCCAGTACTTC. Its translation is CSARDPEHWETQYF.

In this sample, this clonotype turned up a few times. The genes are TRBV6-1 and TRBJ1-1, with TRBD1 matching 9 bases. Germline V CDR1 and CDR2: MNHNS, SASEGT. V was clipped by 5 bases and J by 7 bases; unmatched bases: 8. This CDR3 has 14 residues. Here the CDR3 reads CASSSTGGAGEAFF. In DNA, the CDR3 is TGTGCCAGCAGTTCCACAGGGGGCGCGGGTGAAGCTTTCTTT.

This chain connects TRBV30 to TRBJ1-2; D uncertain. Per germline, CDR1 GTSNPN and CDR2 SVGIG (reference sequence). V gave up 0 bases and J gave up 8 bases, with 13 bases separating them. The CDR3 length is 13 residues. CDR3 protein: CAWSVLRQEGYTF. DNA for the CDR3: TGTGCCTGGAGTGTACTTAGGCAGGAGGGCTACACCTTC.

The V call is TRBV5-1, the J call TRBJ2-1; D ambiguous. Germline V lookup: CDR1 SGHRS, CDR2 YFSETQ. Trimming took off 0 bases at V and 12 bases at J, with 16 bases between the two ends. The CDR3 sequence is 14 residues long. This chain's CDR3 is CASSLGYQELGQFF. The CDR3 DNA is TGCGCCAGCAGCTTGGGGTACCAGGAGCTTGGGCAGTTCTTC.

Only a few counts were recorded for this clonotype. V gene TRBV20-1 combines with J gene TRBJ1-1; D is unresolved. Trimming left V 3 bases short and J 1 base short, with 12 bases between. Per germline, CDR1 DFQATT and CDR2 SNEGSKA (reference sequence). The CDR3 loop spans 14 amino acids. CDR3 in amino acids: CSASLFGENTEAFF. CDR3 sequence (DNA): TGCAGTGCTAGTCTCTTCGGTGAGAACACTGAAGCTTTCTTT.

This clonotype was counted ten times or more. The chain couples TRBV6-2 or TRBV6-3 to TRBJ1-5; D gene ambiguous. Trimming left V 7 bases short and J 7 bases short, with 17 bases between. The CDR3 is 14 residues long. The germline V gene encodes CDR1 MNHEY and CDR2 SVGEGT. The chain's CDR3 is CASTKNQVAQPQHF. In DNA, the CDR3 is TGTGCCAGCACGAAAAACCAGGTGGCCCAGCCCCAGCATTTT.

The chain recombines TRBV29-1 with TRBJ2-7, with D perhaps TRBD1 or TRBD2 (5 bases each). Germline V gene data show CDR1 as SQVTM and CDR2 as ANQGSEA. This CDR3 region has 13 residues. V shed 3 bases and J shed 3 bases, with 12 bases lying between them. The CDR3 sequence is CSVEQRQGYEQYF. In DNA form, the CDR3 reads TGCAGCGTTGAGCAGCGGCAGGGCTACGAGCAGTACTTC.

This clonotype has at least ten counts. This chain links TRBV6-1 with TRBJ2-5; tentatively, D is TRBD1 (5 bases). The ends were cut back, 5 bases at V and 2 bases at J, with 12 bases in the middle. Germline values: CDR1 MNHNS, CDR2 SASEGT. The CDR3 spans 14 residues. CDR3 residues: CASSRQLRQETQYF. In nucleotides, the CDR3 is TGTGCCAGCAGTCGACAGCTCCGTCAAGAGACCCAGTACTTC.

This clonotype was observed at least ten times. CDR3 coding DNA: TGTGCCAGCAGTTTATTTGGGACCCAAGCAGGGCAGTACTTC. Its translation: CASSLFGTQAGQYF. The chain combines TRBV28 with TRBJ2-5; D is perhaps TRBD1 or TRBD2 (5 bases each). Germline V gives CDR1 MDHEN, CDR2 SYDVKM. The CDR3 extends over 14 amino acids. V shed 1 base and J shed 11 bases, with 17 bases lying between them.

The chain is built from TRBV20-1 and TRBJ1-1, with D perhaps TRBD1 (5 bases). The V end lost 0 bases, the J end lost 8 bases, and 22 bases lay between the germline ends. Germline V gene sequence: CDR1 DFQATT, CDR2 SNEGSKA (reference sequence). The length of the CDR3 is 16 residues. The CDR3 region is CSARDPSVSGDGEAFF. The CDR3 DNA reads TGCAGTGCTAGAGATCCCTCCGTGTCGGGGGATGGCGAAGCTTTCTTT.

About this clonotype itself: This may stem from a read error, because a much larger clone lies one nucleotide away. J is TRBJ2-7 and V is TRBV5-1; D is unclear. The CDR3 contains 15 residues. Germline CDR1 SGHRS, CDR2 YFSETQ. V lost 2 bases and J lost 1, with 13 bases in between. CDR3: CASSFGPHSSYEQYF. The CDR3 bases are TGCGCCAGCAGCTTCGGCCCCCACTCGTCCTACGAGCAGTACTTC. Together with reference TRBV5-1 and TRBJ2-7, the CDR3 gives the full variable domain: KAGVTQTPRYLIKTRGQQVTLSCSPISGHRSVSWYQQTPGQGLQFLFEYFSETQRNKGNFPGRFSGRQFSNSRSEMNVSTLELGDSALYLCASSFGPHSSYEQYFGPGTRLTVT.

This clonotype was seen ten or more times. CDR3 sequence: CASSLVFQSKETQYF. CDR3 coding DNA: TGTGCCAGCAGCTTAGTTTTCCAGTCCAAAGAGACCCAGTACTTC. This chain links TRBV7-2 with TRBJ2-5; D unclear. The CDR3 length is 15 residues. The V gene lost 1 base and the J gene lost 3 bases, with 12 bases spanning the gap. Germline V gives CDR1 SGHTA, CDR2 FQGNSA. The full variable domain, with the rest looked up from reference TRBV7-2 and TRBJ2-5, is GAGVSQSPSNKVTEKGKDVELRCDPISGHTALYWYRQSLGQGLEFLIYFQGNSAPDKSGLPSDRFSAERTGGSVSTLTIQRTQQEDSAVYLCASSLVFQSKETQYFGPGTRLLVL.

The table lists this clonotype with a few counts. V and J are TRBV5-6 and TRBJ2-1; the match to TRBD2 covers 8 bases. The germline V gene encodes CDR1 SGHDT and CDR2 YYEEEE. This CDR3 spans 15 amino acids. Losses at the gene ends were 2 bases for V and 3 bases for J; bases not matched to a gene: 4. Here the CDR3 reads CASSFQRGYYNEQFF. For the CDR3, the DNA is TGTGCCAGCAGCTTCCAGCGGGGGTACTACAATGAGCAGTTCTTC.

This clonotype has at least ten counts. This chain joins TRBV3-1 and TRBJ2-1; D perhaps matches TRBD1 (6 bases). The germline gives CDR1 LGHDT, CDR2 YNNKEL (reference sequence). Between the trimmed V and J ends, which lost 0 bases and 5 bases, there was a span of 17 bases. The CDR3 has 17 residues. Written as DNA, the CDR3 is TGTGCCAGCAGCCAAGATCTAGGGACACCGGATAACAATGAGCAGTTCTTC. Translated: CASSQDLGTPDNNEQFF.

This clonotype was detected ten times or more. The CDR3 loop reads CASSQRTSAYNEQFF. CDR3 coding DNA: TGTGCCAGCAGCCAGAGAACTAGCGCATACAATGAGCAGTTCTTC. The V gene is TRBV11-2, the J gene TRBJ2-1, with 7 bases identical to TRBD2. V trimming: 5 bases; J trimming: 4 bases; junction bases outside the gene matches: 8. From germline, CDR1 is SGHAT and CDR2 FQNNGV. CDR3 length: 15 residues.

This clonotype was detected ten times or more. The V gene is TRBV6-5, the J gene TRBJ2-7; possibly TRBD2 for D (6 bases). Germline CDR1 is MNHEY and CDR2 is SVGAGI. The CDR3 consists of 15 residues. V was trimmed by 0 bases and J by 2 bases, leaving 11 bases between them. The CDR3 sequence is CASSYSMGEAYEQYF. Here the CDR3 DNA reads TGTGCCAGCAGTTACTCGATGGGGGAGGCCTACGAGCAGTACTTC.

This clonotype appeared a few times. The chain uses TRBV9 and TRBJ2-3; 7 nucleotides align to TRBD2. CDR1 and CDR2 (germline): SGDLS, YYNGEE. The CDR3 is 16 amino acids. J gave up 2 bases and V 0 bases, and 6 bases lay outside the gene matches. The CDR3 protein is CASSVAAGSFTDTQYF. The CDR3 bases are TGTGCCAGCAGCGTAGCAGCGGGGTCCTTCACAGATACGCAGTATTTT.

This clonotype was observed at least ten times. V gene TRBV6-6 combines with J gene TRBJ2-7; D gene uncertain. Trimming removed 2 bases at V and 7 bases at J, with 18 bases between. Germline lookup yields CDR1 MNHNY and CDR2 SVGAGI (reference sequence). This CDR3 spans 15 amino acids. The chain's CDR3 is CASSYRSPPLGEQYF. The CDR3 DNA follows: TGTGCCAGCAGTTACAGGTCCCCCCCACTGGGGGAGCAGTACTTC.

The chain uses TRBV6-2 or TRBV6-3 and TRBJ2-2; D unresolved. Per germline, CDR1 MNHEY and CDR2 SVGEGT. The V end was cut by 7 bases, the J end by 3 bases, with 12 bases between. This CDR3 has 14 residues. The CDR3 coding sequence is TGTGCCAGCACTGGCAGAGGATACACCGGGGAGCTGTTTTTT. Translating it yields CASTGRGYTGELFF.

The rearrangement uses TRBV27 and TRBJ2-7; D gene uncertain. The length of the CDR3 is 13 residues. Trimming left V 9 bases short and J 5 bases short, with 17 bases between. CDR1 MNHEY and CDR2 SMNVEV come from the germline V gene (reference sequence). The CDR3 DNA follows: TGTGCCAGTTCCCTCAGGCCCACCCACGAGCAGTACTTC. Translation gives CASSLRPTHEQYF.

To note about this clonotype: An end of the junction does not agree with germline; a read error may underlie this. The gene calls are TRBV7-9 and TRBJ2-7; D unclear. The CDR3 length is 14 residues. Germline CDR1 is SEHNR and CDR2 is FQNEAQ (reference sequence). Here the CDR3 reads CASSLAPSSYEQCF. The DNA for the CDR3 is TGTGCCAGCAGCTTAGCTCCCTCCTCCTACGAGCAGTGCTTC.

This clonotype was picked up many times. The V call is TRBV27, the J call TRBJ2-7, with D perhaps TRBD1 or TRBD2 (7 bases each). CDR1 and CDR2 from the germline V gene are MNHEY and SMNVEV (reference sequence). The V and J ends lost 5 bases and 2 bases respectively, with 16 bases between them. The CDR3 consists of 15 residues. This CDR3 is CASSRIGGTAYEQYF. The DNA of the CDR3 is TGTGCCAGCAGTCGAATCGGGGGGACAGCCTACGAGCAGTACTTC.